Below, 20 T cell receptor beta chains from the same sample are listed, as sequenced in a study of T cells after yellow fever vaccination. TCRdb itself ran the 5' RACE reads through MiXCR, one entry per CDR3 protein. There are about 120,000 distinct CDR3 sequences in the sample; roughly 8.2% occur only once, and under 40% lies in the top ten. Sequencing was performed on CD8+ T cells sorted from PBMCs, taken on the day of the yellow fever booster vaccination. All receptors derive from a man aged 18 to 30 who received the YFV17D yellow fever vaccine.

This chain connects TRBV28 to TRBJ2-6, with no clear D. V was clipped by 4 bases and J by 0 bases, with 7 bases between them. The CDR3 is 15 residues long. Germline V lookup: CDR1 MDHEN, CDR2 SYDVKM. For the CDR3, the DNA is TGTGCCAGCAGTTCGGCAGACTCTGGGGCCAACGTCCTGACTTTC. It specifies CASSSADSGANVLTF. Combining the CDR3 with reference TRBV28 and TRBJ2-6 gives the whole variable domain DVKVTQSSRYLVKRTGEKVFLECVQDMDHENMFWYRQDPGLGLRLIYFSYDVKMKEKGDIPEGYSVSREKKERFSLILESASTNQTSMYLCASSSADSGANVLTFGAGSRLTVL.

Of note for this clonotype: One end of the junction fails to match germline, which may point to a read error. The chain is built from TRBV7-2 and TRBJ2-5; TRBD2 matches at 10 bases. This CDR3 contains 19 residues. The germline V gene has CDR1 SGHTA and CDR2 FQGNSA. CDR3 nucleotides: TGTGCCTGCAGCTTAGCGCTAAGGGACCAGCGGGGGGGCCAAGAGACCCAGTACTTC. It specifies CACSLALRDQRGGQETQYF.

There are a few counts of this clonotype. The rearrangement uses TRBV11-2 and TRBJ2-2; TRBD1 matches 9 bases. This CDR3 region has 19 residues. Germline CDR1 reads SGHAT; CDR2 reads FQNNGV. Trimming cost V 5 bases and J 3 bases; bases outside gene matches: 16. The CDR3 DNA is TGTGCCAGCAGCCGGGGTCCGGGACAGGGCCTATTATACACCGGGGAGCTGTTTTTT. It translates to CASSRGPGQGLLYTGELFF. The full variable domain, its missing parts supplied by reference TRBV11-2 and TRBJ2-2, is EAGVAQSPRYKIIEKRQSVAFWCNPISGHATLYWYQQILGQGPKLLIQFQNNGVVDDSQLPKDRFSAERLKGVDSTLKIQPAKLEDSAVYLCASSRGPGQGLLYTGELFFGEGSRLTVL.

The chain uses TRBV21-1 and TRBJ2-3; the table's D call of TRBD2 was not tested on the DNA. TRBV21-1 is deemed a pseudogene. The CDR3 spans 18 residues. The DNA for the CDR3 is TGTGCCAGCAGCAAAGACCCTGGGGTAGCGGGACCCCAGGATACGCAGTATTTT. The encoded protein is CASSKDPGVAGPQDTQYF.

This clonotype was picked up a small number of times. The chain recombines TRBV27 with TRBJ2-7; 7 bases line up with TRBD2. The junction had 3 bases not matched to a gene; V was cut back by 3 bases and J by 1 base. In germline, CDR1 is MNHEY, CDR2 SMNVEV (reference sequence). The CDR3 contains 14 residues. The CDR3 DNA sequence: TGTGCCAGCAGTTTTGGCGGGGGATCCTACGAGCAGTACTTC. This sequence encodes CASSFGGGSYEQYF.

The chain couples TRBV6-5 to TRBJ2-7; D remains ambiguous. CDR1 and CDR2 (germline): MNHEY, SVGAGI. The CDR3 contains 12 residues. The V end was cut by 5 bases, the J end by 6 bases, with 11 bases between. The CDR3 is CASSDALGEQYF. CDR3 coding DNA: TGTGCCAGCAGTGACGCCTTGGGCGAGCAGTACTTC.

This clonotype has a handful of counts. The gene calls are TRBV4-3 and TRBJ2-5; unclear D gene. Germline CDR1 reads LGHNA; CDR2 reads YSLEER. Trimming left V 0 bases short and J 5 bases short, with 19 bases between. CDR3 length: 17 amino acids. Here the CDR3 DNA reads TGCGCCAGCAGCCAAGAATCAGTGGGCAGACTTGGGGAGACCCAGTACTTC. Translated, it gives CASSQESVGRLGETQYF.

CDR3 nucleotides: TGTGCCAGCAGCTTAACACCAGGGATGGACTCTGAAGCTTTCTTT. Translating gives CASSLTPGMDSEAFF. The chain recombines TRBV7-3 with TRBJ1-1, with D possibly being TRBD1 (5 bases). V lost 0 bases and J 6 bases, leaving 14 bases between the germline ends. From germline, CDR1 is SGHTA and CDR2 FQGTGA. This CDR3 spans 15 amino acids.

A few counts support this clonotype. The chain combines TRBV7-8 with TRBJ1-1; D is uncertain. This CDR3 spans 14 amino acids. Germline V gene lookup returns CDR1 SGHVS and CDR2 FQNEAQ. The V end lost 8 bases, the J end lost 6 bases, and 19 bases lay between the germline ends. DNA of the CDR3: TGTGCCAGCTCTATGTCCGTTATGGGCGCTGAAGCTTTCTTT. The encoded protein is CASSMSVMGAEAFF.

This chain links TRBV27 with TRBJ1-2; TRBD1 might be the D (6 bases). CDR1 and CDR2 (germline): MNHEY, SMNVEV (reference sequence). The CDR3 sequence is 15 residues long. Trimming stripped 5 bases from V and 3 bases from J, with 16 bases between. CDR3 amino acids: CASSPGGGFYYGYTF. In DNA form, the CDR3 reads TGTGCCAGCAGTCCCGGGGGGGGCTTTTACTATGGCTACACCTTC.

The chain employs TRBV29-1 and TRBJ1-2; TRBD1 is a possible D gene (6 bases). CDR1 and CDR2 (germline): SQVTM, ANQGSEA. The CDR3 consists of 14 residues. V was pared by 0 bases and J by 2 bases, with 10 bases between. The CDR3 reads CSVEEGGTNYGYTF. The CDR3 DNA reads TGCAGCGTTGAAGAAGGGGGGACAAACTATGGCTACACCTTC.

A few counts support this clonotype. This sequence joins TRBV12-3 or TRBV12-4 and TRBJ2-3; D possibly uses TRBD1 or TRBD2 (5 bases each). The CDR3 contains 12 residues. V was cut by 8 bases and J by 8 bases, with 14 bases left in between. CDR3: CASARGVVTQYF. In DNA form, the CDR3 reads TGTGCCAGCGCGAGGGGAGTCGTTACGCAGTATTTT.

The chain joins TRBV7-9 to TRBJ2-1; 10 nucleotides align to TRBD1. The CDR3 loop spans 16 amino acids. The ends lost 4 bases at V and 3 bases at J; junction bases unmatched: 6. CDR1 SEHNR and CDR2 FQNEAQ come from the germline V gene (reference sequence). The CDR3 DNA reads TGTGCCAGCAGCTCCGCTTGGACAGGGGGCTACAATGAGCAGTTCTTC. Encoded protein: CASSSAWTGGYNEQFF.

The rearrangement joins TRBV7-2 to TRBJ2-4, with 10 bases fitting TRBD1. The CDR3 covers 18 residues. V shed 3 bases, J shed 3 bases, and the junction held 11 bases outside the gene matches. CDR1 and CDR2 (germline): SGHTA, FQGNSA. CDR3: CASSFRTGGSYVKNIQYF. Here the CDR3 DNA reads TGTGCCAGCAGCTTCAGGACAGGGGGAAGCTATGTCAAAAACATTCAGTACTTC.

V is TRBV11-2 and J is TRBJ2-1; 11 positions match TRBD2. Germline loops: CDR1 SGHAT, CDR2 FQNNGV. The CDR3 has 16 amino acids. The trim removed 6 bases at V and 0 bases at J, leaving 4 bases unmatched. CDR3 sequence (DNA): TGTGCCAGCAGAGATACTAGCGGGAGCTCCTACAATGAGCAGTTCTTC. This gives the protein CASRDTSGSSYNEQFF.

At least ten counts were recorded for this clonotype. The genes are TRBV6-1 and TRBJ2-5; 8 bases are shared with TRBD2. This CDR3 has 15 amino acids. Germline V gene data show CDR1 as MNHNS and CDR2 as SASEGT. Unmatched junction bases numbered 9, after V lost 7 bases and J lost 2 bases. CDR3 protein: CASTYLSGEQETQYF. The CDR3 DNA sequence: TGTGCCAGCACCTACCTTAGCGGGGAACAAGAGACCCAGTACTTC.

This clonotype was seen more than once but under ten times. The chain has TRBV14 and TRBJ2-5; 7 nucleotides agree with TRBD2. Germline V gene data show CDR1 as SGHDN and CDR2 as FVKESK. This CDR3 contains 14 residues. After removal of 3 bases from V and 5 bases from J, the junction contained 6 bases not matched to a gene. The CDR3 reads CASSQLGGGETQYF. The CDR3 nucleotides read TGTGCCAGCAGCCAGCTCGGGGGAGGGGAGACCCAGTACTTC.

The gene calls are TRBV4-3 and TRBJ2-7, with 7 bases matching TRBD1. The J segment lost 7 bases and the V segment lost 4 bases, leaving 10 bases of the junction unmatched. Germline lookup yields CDR1 LGHNA and CDR2 YSLEER. The CDR3 is made up of 14 amino acids. CDR3 nucleotide sequence: TGCGCCAGCAGCCCCGTGACAGGGCCAAGGGAGCAGTACTTC. Translating gives CASSPVTGPREQYF.

This clonotype was counted between two and nine times. This sequence joins TRBV7-9 and TRBJ2-7; D remains ambiguous. V lost 5 bases and J lost 7, with 18 bases in between. In germline, CDR1 is SEHNR, CDR2 FQNEAQ (reference sequence). The CDR3 length is 14 residues. CDR3 amino acids: CASSPDRAFGEQYV. CDR3 DNA: TGTGCCAGCAGCCCGGACCGGGCCTTCGGGGAGCAGTACGTC.

This clonotype was detected many times. The gene calls are TRBV7-9 and TRBJ2-3; D ambiguous. V lost 11 bases, J lost 6 bases, and 12 bases lay in between. Germline V lookup: CDR1 SEHNR, CDR2 FQNEAQ (reference sequence). The CDR3 is made up of 11 amino acids. The CDR3 DNA reads TGTGCCGGCAAGTACGGGGATACGCAGTATTTT. As protein: CAGKYGDTQYF.